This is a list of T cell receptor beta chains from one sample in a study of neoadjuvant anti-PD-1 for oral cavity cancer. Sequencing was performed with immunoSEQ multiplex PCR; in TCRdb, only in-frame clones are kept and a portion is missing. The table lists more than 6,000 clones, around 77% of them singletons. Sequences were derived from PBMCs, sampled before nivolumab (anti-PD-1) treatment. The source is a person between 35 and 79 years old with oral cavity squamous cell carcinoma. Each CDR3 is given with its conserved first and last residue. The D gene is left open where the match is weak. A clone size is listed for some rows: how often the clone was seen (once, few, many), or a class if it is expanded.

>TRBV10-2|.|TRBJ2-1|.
CASRYQQSSYNEQFF
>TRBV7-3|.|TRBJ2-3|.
CASSIPGRTTQYF
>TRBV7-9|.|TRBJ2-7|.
CASSLTQGHDSNF
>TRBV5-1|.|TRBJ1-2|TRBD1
CASSYGTGGLNYGYTF
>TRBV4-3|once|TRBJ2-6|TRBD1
CASSQDISGGSSGANVLTF
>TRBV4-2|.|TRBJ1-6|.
CASSLTYYNSPLHF
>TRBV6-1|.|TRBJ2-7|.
CASSETIDRREQYF
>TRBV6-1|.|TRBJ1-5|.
CASSGSGNQPQHF
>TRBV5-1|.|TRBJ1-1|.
CASSLRAGDNTEAFF
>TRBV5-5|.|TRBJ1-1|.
CASSLGQINTEAFF
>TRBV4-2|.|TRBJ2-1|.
CASSQEGNEQFF